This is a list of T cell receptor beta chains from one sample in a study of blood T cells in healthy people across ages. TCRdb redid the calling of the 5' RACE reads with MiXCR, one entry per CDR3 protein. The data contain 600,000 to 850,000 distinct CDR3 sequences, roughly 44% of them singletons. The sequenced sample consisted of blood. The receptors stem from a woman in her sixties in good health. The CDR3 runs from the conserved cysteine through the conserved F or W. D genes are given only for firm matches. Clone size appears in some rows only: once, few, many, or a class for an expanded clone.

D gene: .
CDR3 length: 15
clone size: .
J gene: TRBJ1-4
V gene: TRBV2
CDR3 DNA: TGTGCCAGCAGTGGGCACCCGGCAACTAATAAAAAACTGTTTTTT
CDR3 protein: CASSGHPATNKKLFF

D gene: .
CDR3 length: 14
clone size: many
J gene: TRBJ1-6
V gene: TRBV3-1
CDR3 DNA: TGTGCCAGCAGCCAAGAAGGTCTGGGGTCACCCCTCCACTTT
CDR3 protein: CASSQEGLGSPLHF

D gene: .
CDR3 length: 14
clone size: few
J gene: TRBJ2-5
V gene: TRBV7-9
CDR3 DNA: TGTGCCAGCAGCCTCCTGGACATACAAGAGACCCAGTACTTC
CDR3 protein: CASSLLDIQETQYF

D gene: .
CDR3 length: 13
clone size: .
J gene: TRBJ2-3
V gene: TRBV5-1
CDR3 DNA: TGCGCCAGCAGCTTGTTTGGGGCGGATACGCAGTATTTT
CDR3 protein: CASSLFGADTQYF

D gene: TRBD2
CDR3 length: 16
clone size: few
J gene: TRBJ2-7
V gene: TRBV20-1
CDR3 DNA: TGCAGTGCTAGAGGTCTAGCGGGAGGGATTTACAATGAGCAGTACTTC
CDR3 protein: CSARGLAGGIYNEQYF

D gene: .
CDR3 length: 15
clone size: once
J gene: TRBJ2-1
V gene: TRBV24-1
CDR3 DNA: TGTGCCACCAGTGATAAAAGGGGCGGGGCGAATGAGCAGTTCTTC
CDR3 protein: CATSDKRGGANEQFF

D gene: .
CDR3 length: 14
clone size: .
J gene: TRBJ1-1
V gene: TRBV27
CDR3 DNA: TGTGCCAGCAGTCCGGGCCCCCCCGGGACTGAAGCTTTCTTT
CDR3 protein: CASSPGPPGTEAFF

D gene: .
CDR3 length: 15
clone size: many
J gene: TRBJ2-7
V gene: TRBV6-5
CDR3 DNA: TGTGCCAGCAGTTACTCGAGCCAGGGACTCCACGAGCAGTACTTC
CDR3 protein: CASSYSSQGLHEQYF

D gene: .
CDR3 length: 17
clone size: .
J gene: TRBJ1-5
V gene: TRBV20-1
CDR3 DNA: TGCAGTGCTATACTACAATACGACAGGCTGGGAGGTCAGCCCCAGCATTTT
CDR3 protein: CSAILQYDRLGGQPQHF

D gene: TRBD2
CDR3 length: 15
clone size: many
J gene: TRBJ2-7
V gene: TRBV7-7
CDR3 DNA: TGTGCCAGCAGCGCGGGGACTAGCGGGTCCTACGAGCAGTACTTC
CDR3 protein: CASSAGTSGSYEQYF

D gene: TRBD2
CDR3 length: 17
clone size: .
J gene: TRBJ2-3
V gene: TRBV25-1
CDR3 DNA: TGTGCCAGCGGTCGGACTAGCGGGAGGCCAGGCACAGATACGCAGTATTTT
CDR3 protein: CASGRTSGRPGTDTQYF

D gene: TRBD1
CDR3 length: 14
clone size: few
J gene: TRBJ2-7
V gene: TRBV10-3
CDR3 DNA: TGTGCCATCACCGACAGGGCGAGCTCCTACGAGCAGTACTTC
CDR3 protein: CAITDRASSYEQYF

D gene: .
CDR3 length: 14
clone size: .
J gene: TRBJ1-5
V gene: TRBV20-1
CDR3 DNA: TGCAGTGCTAGACAGGGTCATGGCAATCAGCCCCAGCATTTT
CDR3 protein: CSARQGHGNQPQHF

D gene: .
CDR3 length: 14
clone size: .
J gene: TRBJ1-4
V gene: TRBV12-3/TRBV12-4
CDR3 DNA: TGTGCCAGCAGTTTTCGAGGGCGCGGTGAAAAACTGTTTTTT
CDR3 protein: CASSFRGRGEKLFF

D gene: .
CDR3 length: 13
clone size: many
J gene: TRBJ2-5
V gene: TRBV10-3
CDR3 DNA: TGTGCCATCAGTGAGGGCAGACAAGAGACCCAGTACTTC
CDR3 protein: CAISEGRQETQYF

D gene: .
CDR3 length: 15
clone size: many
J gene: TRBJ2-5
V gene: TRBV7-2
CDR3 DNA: TGTGCCAGCAGCCCGACCGGACACGACCAAGAGACCCAGTACTTC
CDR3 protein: CASSPTGHDQETQYF

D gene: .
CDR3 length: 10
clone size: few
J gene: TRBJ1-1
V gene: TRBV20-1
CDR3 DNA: TGCAGCGCCTGGGACCTTACTGCTTTCTTT
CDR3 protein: CSAWDLTAFF

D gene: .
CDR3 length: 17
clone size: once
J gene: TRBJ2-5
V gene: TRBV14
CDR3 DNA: TGTGCCAGCAGCCAGGATGTGGCAGGGGGGCCTCAAGCGACCCAGTACTTC
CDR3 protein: CASSQDVAGGPQATQYF

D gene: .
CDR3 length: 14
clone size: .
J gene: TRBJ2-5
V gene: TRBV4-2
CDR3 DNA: TGTGCCAGCAGCCAGCCCCGGGACCAAGAGACCCAGTACTTC
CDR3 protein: CASSQPRDQETQYF

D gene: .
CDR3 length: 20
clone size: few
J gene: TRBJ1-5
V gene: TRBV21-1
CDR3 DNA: TGTGCCAGCAGCGCACAGGACAGCAGAAGGGTATTTTGGAGCAATCAGCCCCAGCATTTT
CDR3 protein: CASSAQDSRRVFWSNQPQHF

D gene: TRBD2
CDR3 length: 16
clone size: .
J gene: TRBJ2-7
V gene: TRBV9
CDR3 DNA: TGTGCCAGCAGCGACCCACTAGCGGGAGCGTCCTACGAGCAGTACTTC
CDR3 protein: CASSDPLAGASYEQYF

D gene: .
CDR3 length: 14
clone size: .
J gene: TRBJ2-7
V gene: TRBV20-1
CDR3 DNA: TGCAGTGCTAGAGATCTGCGGACGGGCTACGAGCAGTACTTC
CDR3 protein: CSARDLRTGYEQYF

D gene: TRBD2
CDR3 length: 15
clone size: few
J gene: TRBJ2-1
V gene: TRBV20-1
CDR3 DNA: TGCAGTGCTAGCCGCGGGGGAGACTTATACAATGAGCAGTTCTTC
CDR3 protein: CSASRGGDLYNEQFF

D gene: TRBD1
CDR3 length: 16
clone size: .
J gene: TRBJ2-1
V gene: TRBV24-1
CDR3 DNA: TGTGCCACCAGTGACCCAGGACAGGGGTCCCCCTACGAGCAGTTCTTC
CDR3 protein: CATSDPGQGSPYEQFF

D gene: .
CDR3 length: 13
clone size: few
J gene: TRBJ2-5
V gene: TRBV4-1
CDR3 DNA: TGCGCCAGCAGCCACAGAGACCAAGAGACCCAGTACTTC
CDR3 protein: CASSHRDQETQYF

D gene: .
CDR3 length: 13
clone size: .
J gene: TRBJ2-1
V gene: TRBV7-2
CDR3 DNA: TGTGCCAGCAGCCCCCCCGCGTACAATGAGCAGTTCTTC
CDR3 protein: CASSPPAYNEQFF

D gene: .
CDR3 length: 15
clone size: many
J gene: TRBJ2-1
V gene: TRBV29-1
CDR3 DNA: TGCAGCGTTGAAGTGGTAAGACATAGAAACAATGAGCAGTTCTTC
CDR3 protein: CSVEVVRHRNNEQFF

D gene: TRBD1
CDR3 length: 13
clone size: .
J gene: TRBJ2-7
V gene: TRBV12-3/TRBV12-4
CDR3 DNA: TGTGCCAGCACCCGGACAGGGCGAGAGACTCAGTACTTC
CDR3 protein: CASTRTGRETQYF

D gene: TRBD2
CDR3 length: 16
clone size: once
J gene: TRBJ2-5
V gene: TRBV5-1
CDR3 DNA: TGCGCCAGCAGCCCCGCTGCGGGAGCCACTGGGGAGACCCGGTACTTC
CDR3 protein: CASSPAAGATGETRYF

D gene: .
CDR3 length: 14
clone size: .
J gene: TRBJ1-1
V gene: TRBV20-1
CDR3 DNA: TGCAGTGCGCGGGGGGGCAGGGGTCGCACTGAAGCTTTCTTT
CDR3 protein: CSARGGRGRTEAFF

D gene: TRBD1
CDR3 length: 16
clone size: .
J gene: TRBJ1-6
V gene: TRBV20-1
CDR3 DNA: TGCAGTGCTAGAGGGGCAGGGGGAATATATAATTCACCCCTCCACTTT
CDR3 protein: CSARGAGGIYNSPLHF

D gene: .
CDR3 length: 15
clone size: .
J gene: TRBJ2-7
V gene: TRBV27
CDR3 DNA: TGTGCCAGCAGTCCATTTAGACAGAATACCTACGAGCAGTACTTC
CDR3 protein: CASSPFRQNTYEQYF

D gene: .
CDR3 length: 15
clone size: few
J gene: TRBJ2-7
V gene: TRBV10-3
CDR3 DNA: TGTGCCATCAGAGGAGCCGGGACGGGGTTATACGAGCAGTACTTC
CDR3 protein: CAIRGAGTGLYEQYF